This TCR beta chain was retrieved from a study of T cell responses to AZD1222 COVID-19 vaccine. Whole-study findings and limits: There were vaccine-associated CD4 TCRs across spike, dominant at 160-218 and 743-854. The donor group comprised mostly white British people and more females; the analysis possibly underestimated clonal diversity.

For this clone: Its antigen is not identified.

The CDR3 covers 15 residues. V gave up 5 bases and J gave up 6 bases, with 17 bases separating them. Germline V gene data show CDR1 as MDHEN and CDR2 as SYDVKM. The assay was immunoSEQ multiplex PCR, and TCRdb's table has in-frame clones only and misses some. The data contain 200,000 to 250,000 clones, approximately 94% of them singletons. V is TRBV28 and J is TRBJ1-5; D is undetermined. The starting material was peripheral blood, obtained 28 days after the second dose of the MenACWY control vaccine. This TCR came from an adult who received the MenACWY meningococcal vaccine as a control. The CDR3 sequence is CASSKQVTVGQPQHF. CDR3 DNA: TGTGCCAGCAGTAAGCAGGTGACGGTAGGTCAGCCCCAGCATTTT.